These 30 T cell receptor beta chains were sequenced from one sample in a study of T-cell memory formation after mild COVID-19. TCRdb itself ran the 5' RACE reads through MiXCR, one entry per CDR3 protein. Among about 560,000 distinct CDR3 sequences listed, approximately 19% were seen once. The sequenced sample was PBMCs or a T cell subset sorted from them (not recorded which). The receptors were gathered from an adult woman who had mild COVID-19 (a few samples of this study predate the infection). Cell type and time point are not known.

This clonotype was detected a few times. The chain combines TRBV12-3 or TRBV12-4 with TRBJ1-2; D is undetermined. V lost 7 bases to trimming and J lost 8 bases, with 11 bases between them. The CDR3 has 11 amino acids. CDR3 DNA sequence: TGTGCCAGCAAAAAGAGAGGGGGCTACACCTTC. It codes for CASKKRGGYTF.

In its sample, this clonotype was seen a few times. The chain combines TRBV7-8 with TRBJ1-1; D not certain. V shed 2 bases and J shed 6 bases, with 13 bases lying between them. The germline V gene encodes CDR1 SGHVS and CDR2 FQNEAQ. This CDR3 comprises 14 residues. CDR3 amino acids: CASSLSWVGPEAFF. CDR3 bases: TGTGCCAGCAGCTTATCCTGGGTAGGGCCTGAAGCTTTCTTT.

Only a few counts were recorded for this clonotype. The chain is built from TRBV10-3 and TRBJ2-3, with 11 bases that match TRBD1. Germline values: CDR1 ENHRY, CDR2 SYGVKD. This CDR3 is 15 amino acids long. With 6 bases clipped from V and 3 bases from J, the junction kept 5 bases outside the gene matches. For the CDR3, the DNA is TGTGCCATCAGCAAACGGGACAGGGGGACAGATACGCAGTATTTT. As protein: CAISKRDRGTDTQYF.

This clonotype came up a few times. The chain couples TRBV6-6 to TRBJ2-7, with a weak D call TRBD1 (7 bases). In germline, CDR1 is MNHNY, CDR2 SVGAGI (reference sequence). V lost 4 bases, J lost 2 bases, and 12 bases lay in between. This CDR3 contains 14 residues. The CDR3: CASSSGGYPYEQYF. The CDR3 DNA reads as TGTGCCAGCAGTTCAGGGGGGTACCCCTACGAGCAGTACTTC.

The rearrangement joins TRBV30 to TRBJ2-5; D may be TRBD1 (6 bases). The CDR3 runs to 13 residues. Germline V lookup: CDR1 GTSNPN, CDR2 SVGIG (reference sequence). V was trimmed by 2 bases and J by 3 bases, leaving 10 bases between them. The CDR3 is CAWSTRTEETQYF. In nucleotides, the CDR3 is TGTGCCTGGAGTACCCGGACAGAAGAGACCCAGTACTTC.

The rearrangement joins TRBV6-6 to TRBJ1-2, with 9 bases identical to TRBD1. CDR3 length: 15 amino acids. The germline CDR1 and CDR2 sequences are MNHNY and SVGAGI (reference sequence). The trim removed 4 bases at V and 4 bases at J, leaving 7 bases unmatched. CDR3 sequence: CASSSTQTGGYGYTF. CDR3 in DNA: TGTGCCAGCAGTTCGACCCAGACAGGGGGCTATGGCTACACCTTC.

This clonotype showed up many times. The chain recombines TRBV7-8 with TRBJ2-5; D is uncertain. V was trimmed by 5 bases and J by 5 bases, leaving 18 bases between them. The CDR3 has 15 amino acids. Germline lookup yields CDR1 SGHVS and CDR2 FQNEAQ. In DNA form, the CDR3 reads TGTGCCAGCAGCCCAAGGGATCTGGGTCGGGAGACCCAGTACTTC. As protein: CASSPRDLGRETQYF.

The rearrangement links TRBV29-1 to TRBJ2-5, with 10 bases fitting TRBD2. From germline, CDR1 is SQVTM and CDR2 ANQGSEA. This CDR3 is built from 16 residues. After removal of 7 bases from V and 3 bases from J, the junction contained 14 bases not matched to a gene. The CDR3 protein is CSAGTPLLAGKETQYF. The DNA of the CDR3 is TGCAGCGCCGGTACACCATTACTAGCGGGGAAAGAGACCCAGTACTTC.

The chain uses TRBV11-1 and TRBJ2-5; the match to TRBD2 covers 12 bases. Trimming cost V 3 bases and J 1 base; bases outside gene matches: 3. The CDR3 covers 16 residues. Germline V gene lookup returns CDR1 SGHAT and CDR2 FQDESV (reference sequence). CDR3 sequence (DNA): TGTGCCAGCAGCTTCAGGACTAGCGGGATCCAAGAGACCCAGTACTTC. Its translation is CASSFRTSGIQETQYF.

V usage is TRBV3-1 and J usage is TRBJ2-4, with D hard to call. Looked up from germline, CDR1 is LGHDT and CDR2 is YNNKEL (reference sequence). Trimming pared 8 bases from V and 6 bases from J, leaving 11 bases between. The CDR3 is made up of 12 amino acids. The CDR3 nucleotides are TGTGCCAGCCTTGGCAAAAGAAACATTCAGTACTTC. Protein product: CASLGKRNIQYF.

This clonotype was seen at least ten times. The CDR3 region has the DNA TGTGCCTGGAGTGGGGGGAGCAATCAGCCCCAGCATTTT. Protein product: CAWSGGSNQPQHF. The V and J genes are TRBV30 and TRBJ1-5, with D possibly matching TRBD1 (5 bases). Germline CDR1 is GTSNPN and CDR2 is SVGIG (reference sequence). V lost 1 base and J 1 base, leaving 5 bases between the germline ends. CDR3 length: 13 amino acids. Variable domain in full (rest from reference TRBV30 and TRBJ1-5): SQTIHQWPATLVQPVGSPLSLECTVEGTSNPNLYWYRQAAGRGLQLLFYSVGIGQISSEVPQNLSASRPQDRQFILSSKKLLLSDSGFYLCAWSGGSNQPQHFGDGTRLSIL.

This clonotype was seen a handful of times. The genes are TRBV24-1 and TRBJ2-5; the match to TRBD1 covers 9 bases. The germline V gene encodes CDR1 KGHDR and CDR2 SFDVKD. This CDR3 has 17 amino acids. V lost 3 bases to trimming and J lost 1 base; unmatched junction nucleotides: 8. The CDR3 DNA follows: TGTGCCACCAGTGATATGGACAGGGGTGGATTCCAAGAGACCCAGTACTTC. Its protein is CATSDMDRGGFQETQYF.

This clonotype was seen only a few times. J is TRBJ2-5 and V is TRBV11-2; 11 bases fit TRBD2. From germline, CDR1 is SGHAT and CDR2 FQNNGV. The V gene end was trimmed by 5 bases and the J gene end by 6 bases; junction bases not matched to a gene: 11. The CDR3 covers 16 residues. The CDR3 loop is CASSPRPLAGEQTQYF. The DNA of the CDR3 is TGTGCCAGCAGCCCCCGCCCACTAGCGGGGGAGCAGACCCAGTACTTC. The whole variable domain, filled in from reference TRBV11-2 and TRBJ2-5, reads EAGVAQSPRYKIIEKRQSVAFWCNPISGHATLYWYQQILGQGPKLLIQFQNNGVVDDSQLPKDRFSAERLKGVDSTLKIQPAKLEDSAVYLCASSPRPLAGEQTQYFGPGTRLLVL.

The rearrangement uses TRBV5-1 and TRBJ1-2; D gene uncertain. Germline values: CDR1 SGHRS, CDR2 YFSETQ. The CDR3 is 15 amino acids. Between the trimmed V and J ends, which lost 0 bases and 8 bases, there was a span of 17 bases. CDR3 residues: CASSLVRPLLGGYTF. The CDR3 DNA reads as TGCGCCAGCAGCTTGGTTCGACCACTCCTCGGAGGCTACACCTTC.

The chain couples TRBV25-1 to TRBJ1-2; D is undetermined. The CDR3 loop spans 14 amino acids. The V end lost 8 bases, the J end lost 7 bases, and 20 bases lay between the germline ends. Germline V lookup: CDR1 MGHDK, CDR2 SYGVNS. CDR3 residues: CASAENQGLGGYTF. The CDR3 bases are TGTGCCAGCGCTGAGAACCAAGGGTTAGGTGGCTACACCTTC.

This clonotype has just a few counts. This chain links TRBV20-1 with TRBJ2-1; possibly TRBD1 for D (6 bases). CDR1 and CDR2 (germline): DFQATT, SNEGSKA (reference sequence). The CDR3 totals 14 residues. V lost 3 bases to trimming and J lost 3 bases, with 12 bases between them. CDR3 sequence (DNA): TGCAGTGCTAGGACAGGAGGTGGCTACAATGAGCAGTTCTTC. Amino acid sequence: CSARTGGGYNEQFF.

This rearrangement joins TRBV7-9 to TRBJ1-5, with TRBD1 as a possible D gene (5 bases). The CDR3 runs 12 residues. Per germline, CDR1 SEHNR and CDR2 FQNEAQ (reference sequence). V was clipped by 5 bases and J by 10 bases, with 12 bases between them. The CDR3 sequence: CASSHTGAPQHF. The CDR3 DNA reads TGTGCCAGCAGCCATACCGGGGCACCCCAGCATTTT. Variable domain in full (rest from reference TRBV7-9 and TRBJ1-5): DTGVSQNPRHKITKRGQNVTFRCDPISEHNRLYWYRQTLGQGPEFLTYFQNEAQLEKSRLLSDRFSAERPKGSFSTLEIQRTEQGDSAMYLCASSHTGAPQHFGDGTRLSIL.

This clonotype showed up just a few times. The chain combines TRBV5-6 with TRBJ2-1; the match to TRBD2 covers 9 bases. V gave up 2 bases and J gave up 4 bases; unmatched junction bases: 4. CDR3 length equals 15 residues. The germline V gene encodes CDR1 SGHDT and CDR2 YYEEEE. The CDR3 DNA sequence: TGTGCCAGCAGCTTACCGGGACTAGCTTACAATGAGCAGTTCTTC. It translates to CASSLPGLAYNEQFF. The whole variable domain, remainder taken from reference TRBV5-6 and TRBJ2-1, is DAGVTQSPTHLIKTRGQQVTLRCSPKSGHDTVSWYQQALGQGPQFIFQYYEEEERQRGNFPDRFSGHQFPNYSSELNVNALLLGDSALYLCASSLPGLAYNEQFFGPGTRLTVL.

CDR3 protein: CASGAGAGAQDEQFF. The CDR3 nucleotides are TGCGCCAGCGGAGCCGGAGCGGGGGCTCAGGATGAGCAGTTCTTC. This sequence joins TRBV4-1 and TRBJ2-1; 8 bases are a match to TRBD2. The length of the CDR3 is 15 residues. Germline V gene data show CDR1 as MGHRA and CDR2 as YSYEKL. V gave up 8 bases and J gave up 8 bases; unmatched junction bases: 14.

The chain couples TRBV6-1 to TRBJ2-7, with 8 bases lining up with TRBD1. Germline trimming cut 4 bases from V and 7 bases from J; bases unmatched to any gene: 12. This CDR3 comprises 15 residues. Germline CDR1 reads MNHNS; CDR2 reads SASEGT. The CDR3 loop reads CASSGRDRIDEEQYF. Here the CDR3 DNA reads TGTGCCAGCAGTGGCCGGGACAGGATTGATGAGGAGCAGTACTTC.

In DNA form, the CDR3 reads TGCAGTGCTAGGCCGGGAGGGAGAGGGGTTTCAGATGGCTACACCTTC. Translating gives CSARPGGRGVSDGYTF. V is TRBV20-1 and J is TRBJ1-2, with a tentative D call TRBD1 (5 bases). Trimming took 3 bases from V and 6 from J, leaving 23 bases between them. Germline V lookup: CDR1 DFQATT, CDR2 SNEGSKA (reference sequence). CDR3 length: 16 amino acids.

This clonotype was seen a handful of times. The J gene is TRBJ2-2, the V gene TRBV25-1; D is unresolved. The V end was cut by 7 bases, the J end by 7 bases, with 13 bases between. Per the germline V gene, CDR1 is MGHDK and CDR2 is SYGVNS. The CDR3 runs to 13 residues. For the CDR3, the DNA is TGTGCCAGCACCGTCTCCTGGGACGGGGAGCTGTTTTTT. This encodes CASTVSWDGELFF.

This clonotype was seen a few times. The chain couples TRBV7-9 to TRBJ2-3; no clear D. The CDR3 extends over 15 amino acids. V gave up 1 base and J gave up 4 bases, with 12 bases separating them. Germline lookup yields CDR1 SEHNR and CDR2 FQNEAQ (reference sequence). The CDR3 spells CASSLGVVFPDTQYF. The CDR3 DNA follows: TGTGCCAGCAGCTTAGGAGTGGTTTTCCCAGATACGCAGTATTTT.

V and J are TRBV6-1 and TRBJ2-7, with D tentatively TRBD1 or TRBD2 (6 bases each). The CDR3 contains 15 residues. Germline V gene lookup returns CDR1 MNHNS and CDR2 SASEGT. Trimming took 3 bases from V and 7 from J, leaving 19 bases between them. CDR3 in DNA: TGTGCCAGCAGTGAGGGACTCCGGGGGCTGGGAGAGCAGTACTTC. It is translated as CASSEGLRGLGEQYF.

The V gene is TRBV14, the J gene TRBJ1-2; D is uncertain. The CDR3 is 11 residues long. Trimming shortened V by 4 bases and J by 8 bases, and 8 bases separated the two germline ends. Germline V gene lookup returns CDR1 SGHDN and CDR2 FVKESK. The CDR3: CASSPRGGYTF. The CDR3 nucleotides are TGTGCCAGCAGCCCCCGTGGAGGCTACACCTTC.

The chain uses TRBV24-1 and TRBJ2-1, with D perhaps matching TRBD1 (7 bases). Germline V CDR1 and CDR2: KGHDR, SFDVKD. The CDR3 consists of 15 residues. Trimming shortened V by 5 bases and J by 0 bases, and 10 bases separated the two germline ends. Here the CDR3 reads CATSAGGSSYNEQFF. The CDR3 nucleotides are TGTGCCACCAGTGCAGGGGGGAGCTCCTACAATGAGCAGTTCTTC.

V is TRBV6-5 and J is TRBJ2-3; perhaps TRBD2 as D (6 bases). The germline CDR1 and CDR2 sequences are MNHEY and SVGAGI. The CDR3 is made up of 17 amino acids. V was clipped by 2 bases and J by 4 bases, with 19 bases between them. The CDR3 DNA follows: TGTGCCAGCAGTTACACCTCGATGGCGGGACCCCCAGATACGCAGTATTTT. Translation gives CASSYTSMAGPPDTQYF.

The J gene is TRBJ1-1, the V gene TRBV5-6, with 8 bases fitting TRBD1. The CDR3 loop spans 12 amino acids. The V segment lost 2 bases and the J segment 10 bases; nucleotides outside the gene matches: 4. Germline V CDR1 and CDR2: SGHDT, YYEEEE. The CDR3 nucleotides read TGTGCCAGCAGCTTAGGACAGGGCACAGCTTTCTTT. This gives the protein CASSLGQGTAFF. The variable domain in full, completed from reference TRBV5-6 and TRBJ1-1, reads DAGVTQSPTHLIKTRGQQVTLRCSPKSGHDTVSWYQQALGQGPQFIFQYYEEEERQRGNFPDRFSGHQFPNYSSELNVNALLLGDSALYLCASSLGQGTAFFGQGTRLTVV.

This clonotype was detected only a few times. The chain combines TRBV25-1 with TRBJ1-1; D is perhaps TRBD1 (5 bases). Germline V gives CDR1 MGHDK, CDR2 SYGVNS. The CDR3 spans 15 residues. Trimming took off 1 base at V and 5 bases at J, with 14 bases between the two ends. CDR3 in amino acids: CASSESLGVGTEAFF. The CDR3 DNA reads TGTGCCAGCAGTGAATCTTTGGGGGTGGGAACTGAAGCTTTCTTT.

J is TRBJ2-4 and V is TRBV6-1; TRBD2 might be the D (5 bases). Germline CDR1 MNHNS, CDR2 SASEGT. This CDR3 has 14 residues. The germline V and J ends were trimmed by 2 bases and 8 bases, with 13 bases remaining between them. CDR3 residues: CASSESRGLDIQYF. CDR3 bases: TGTGCCAGCAGTGAATCGCGAGGGTTGGACATTCAGTACTTC.